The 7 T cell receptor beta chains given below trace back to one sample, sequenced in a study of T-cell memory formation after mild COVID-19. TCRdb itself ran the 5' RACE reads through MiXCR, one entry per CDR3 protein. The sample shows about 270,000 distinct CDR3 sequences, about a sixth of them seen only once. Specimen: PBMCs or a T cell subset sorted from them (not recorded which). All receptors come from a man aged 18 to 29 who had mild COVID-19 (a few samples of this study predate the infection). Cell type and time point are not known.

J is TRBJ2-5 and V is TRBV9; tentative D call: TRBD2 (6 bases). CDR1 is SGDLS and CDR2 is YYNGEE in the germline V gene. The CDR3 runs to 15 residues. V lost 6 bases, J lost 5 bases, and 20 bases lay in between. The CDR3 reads CASTKMGAGGETQYF. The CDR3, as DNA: TGTGCCAGCACGAAAATGGGAGCCGGAGGGGAGACCCAGTACTTC. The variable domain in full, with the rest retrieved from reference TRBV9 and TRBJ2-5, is DSGVTQTPKHLITATGQRVTLRCSPRSGDLSVYWYQQSLDQGLQFLIQYYNGEERAKGNILERFSAQQFPDLHSELNLSSLELGDSALYFCASTKMGAGGETQYFGPGTRLLVL.

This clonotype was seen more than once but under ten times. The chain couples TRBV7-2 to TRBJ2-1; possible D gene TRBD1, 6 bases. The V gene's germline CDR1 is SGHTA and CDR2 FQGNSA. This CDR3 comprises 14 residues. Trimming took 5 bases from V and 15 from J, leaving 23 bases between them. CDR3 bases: TGTGCCAGCAGCGTAGACAGGTCCCCCGTAGATCCGTTCTTC. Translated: CASSVDRSPVDPFF.

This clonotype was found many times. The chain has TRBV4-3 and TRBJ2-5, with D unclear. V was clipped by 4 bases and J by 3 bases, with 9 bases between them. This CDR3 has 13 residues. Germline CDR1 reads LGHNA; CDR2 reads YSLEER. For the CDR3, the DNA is TGCGCCAGCAGCCGGAGAGAGAAAGAGACCCAGTACTTC. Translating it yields CASSRREKETQYF.

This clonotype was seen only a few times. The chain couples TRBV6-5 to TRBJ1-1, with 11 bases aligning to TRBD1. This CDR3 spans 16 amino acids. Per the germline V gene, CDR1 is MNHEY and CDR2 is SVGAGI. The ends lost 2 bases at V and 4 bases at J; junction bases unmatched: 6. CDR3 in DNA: TGTGCCAGCAGTTACAAAACCGGGACAGGGGGCACTGAAGCTTTCTTT. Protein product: CASSYKTGTGGTEAFF.

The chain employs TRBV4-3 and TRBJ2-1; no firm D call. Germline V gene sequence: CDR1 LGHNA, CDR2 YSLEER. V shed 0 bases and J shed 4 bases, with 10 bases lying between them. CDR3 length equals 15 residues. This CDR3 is CASSQDGNRYNEQFF. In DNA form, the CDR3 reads TGCGCCAGCAGCCAAGATGGGAACAGATACAATGAGCAGTTCTTC.

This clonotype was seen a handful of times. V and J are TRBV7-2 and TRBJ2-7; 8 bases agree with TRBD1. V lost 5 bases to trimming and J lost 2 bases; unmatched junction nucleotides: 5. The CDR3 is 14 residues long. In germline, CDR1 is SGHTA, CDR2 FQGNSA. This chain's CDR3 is CASSPQTGAYEQYF. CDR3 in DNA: TGTGCCAGCAGCCCCCAGACAGGGGCCTACGAGCAGTACTTC.

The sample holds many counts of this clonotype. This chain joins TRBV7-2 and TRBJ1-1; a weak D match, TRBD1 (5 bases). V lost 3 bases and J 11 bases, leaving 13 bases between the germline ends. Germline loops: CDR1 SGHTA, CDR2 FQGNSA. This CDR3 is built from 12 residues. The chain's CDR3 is CASSLDGAGAFF. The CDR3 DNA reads TGTGCCAGCAGCTTGGACGGGGCAGGGGCTTTCTTT.